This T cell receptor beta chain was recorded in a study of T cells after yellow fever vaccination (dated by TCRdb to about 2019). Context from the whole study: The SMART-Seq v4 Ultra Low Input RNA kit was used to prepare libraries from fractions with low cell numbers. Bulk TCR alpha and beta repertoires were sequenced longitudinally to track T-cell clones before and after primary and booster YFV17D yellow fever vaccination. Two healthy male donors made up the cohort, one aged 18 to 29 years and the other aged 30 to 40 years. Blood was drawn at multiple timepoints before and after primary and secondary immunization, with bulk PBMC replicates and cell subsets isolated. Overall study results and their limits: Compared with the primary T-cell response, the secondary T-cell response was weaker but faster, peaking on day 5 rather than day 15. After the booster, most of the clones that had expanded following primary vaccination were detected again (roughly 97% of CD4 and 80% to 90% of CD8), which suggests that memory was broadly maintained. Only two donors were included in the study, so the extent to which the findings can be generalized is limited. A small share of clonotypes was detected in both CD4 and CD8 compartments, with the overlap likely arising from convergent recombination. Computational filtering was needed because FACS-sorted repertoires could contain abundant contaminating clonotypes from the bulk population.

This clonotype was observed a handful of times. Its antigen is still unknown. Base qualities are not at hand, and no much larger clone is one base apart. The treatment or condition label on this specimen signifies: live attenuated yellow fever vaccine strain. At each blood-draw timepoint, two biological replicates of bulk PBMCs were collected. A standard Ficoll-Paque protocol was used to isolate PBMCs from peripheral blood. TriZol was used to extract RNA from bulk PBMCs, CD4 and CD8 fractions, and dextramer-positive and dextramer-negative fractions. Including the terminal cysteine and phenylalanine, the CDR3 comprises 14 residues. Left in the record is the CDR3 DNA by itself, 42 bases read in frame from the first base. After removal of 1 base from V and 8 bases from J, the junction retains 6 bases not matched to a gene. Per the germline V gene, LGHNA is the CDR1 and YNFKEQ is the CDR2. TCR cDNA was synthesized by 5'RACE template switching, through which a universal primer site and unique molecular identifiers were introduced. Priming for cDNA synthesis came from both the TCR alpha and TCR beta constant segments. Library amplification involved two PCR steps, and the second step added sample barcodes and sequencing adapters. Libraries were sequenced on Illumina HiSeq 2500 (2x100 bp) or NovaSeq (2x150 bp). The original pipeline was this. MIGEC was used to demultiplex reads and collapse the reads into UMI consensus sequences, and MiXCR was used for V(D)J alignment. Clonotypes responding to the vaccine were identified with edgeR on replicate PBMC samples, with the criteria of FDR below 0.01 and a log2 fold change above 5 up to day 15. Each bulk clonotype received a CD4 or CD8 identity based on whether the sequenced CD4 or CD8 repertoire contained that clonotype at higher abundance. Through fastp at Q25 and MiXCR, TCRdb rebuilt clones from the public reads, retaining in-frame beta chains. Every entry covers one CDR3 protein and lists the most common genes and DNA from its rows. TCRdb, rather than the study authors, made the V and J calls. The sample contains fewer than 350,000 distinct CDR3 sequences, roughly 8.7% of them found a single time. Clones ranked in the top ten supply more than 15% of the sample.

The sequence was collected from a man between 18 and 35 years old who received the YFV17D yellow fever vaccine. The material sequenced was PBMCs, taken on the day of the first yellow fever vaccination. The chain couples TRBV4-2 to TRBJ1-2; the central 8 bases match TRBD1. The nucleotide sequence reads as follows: TGTGCCAGCAGCCAAGCAGGGGGCACGAGAGGCTACACCTTC. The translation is CASSQAGGTRGYTF.